This TCR beta chain was sequenced in a study of human CD8 memory T cell subsets (dated by TCRdb to the early 2020s). About the full investigation: The clonal relationships among stem-like (TSTEM), progenitor exhausted-like (TPEX) and effector memory CD8+ T cell subsets were assessed by comparing the TCRbeta repertoires of these subsets. TCRbeta repertoires were obtained from TSTEM, TPEX and effector memory subsets contributed by each of six donors. Overall study outcomes, separate from this receptor: Only TCRbeta chains were sequenced, and repertoire comparisons were based on roughly six donors, with testing performed by paired t-tests and Bonferroni correction. Both stem-like subsets shared clonotypes with effector memory cells, but TSTEM and TPEX repertoires overlapped minimally, suggesting distinct antigen spectra. Based on Chao1 estimates, TSTEM subsets appeared to have greater repertoire diversity than TPEX subsets, which could potentially reflect a broader range of specificities. TSTEM and TPEX subsets showed similarly high normalized Shannon-Wiener diversity, whereas effector memory subsets were comparatively less diverse.

The CDR3, cysteine through phenylalanine, is 13 amino acids long. No DNA is given. The CDR1 and CDR2 encoded by the germline V gene are SQVTM and ANQGSEA. Density gradient separation was used to isolate peripheral blood mononuclear cells from buffy coats of healthy donors. Negative magnetic separation using EasySep or MojoSort CD8+ T cell isolation kits was how the study enriched total CD8+ T cells. An RNeasy Mini Kit was used to extract total RNA from duplicate vials of over 130,000 sorted CD8+ T cells per subset. PBMCs were used either fresh or after cryopreservation in fetal bovine serum containing 10% DMSO. Fluorescence-activated cell sorting on a FACSAria III was used to sort the CD8+ T cell subsets to purity. A Human TCR Profiling Kit was used to prepare UMI-labeled 5' RACE TCRbeta libraries. Every TCRbeta library was prepared in parallel, with the same number of PCR cycles used for all of the libraries. Turning to the authors' computational methods: The number of functional CDR3beta clonotypes in each TCRbeta library ranged from roughly 2,600 to 20,000. MIGEC 1.2.9 was used for UMI extraction and consensus assembly, with a minimum of three reads required per UMI. MiXCR 3.0.3 was used to extract in-frame CDR3beta repertoires. After each sample was downsampled to 42,000 randomly selected UMIs, diversity metrics were computed in VDJtools 1.2.1. Repertoire overlap metrics D, R and F2 were calculated in VDJtools for the top 3,000 clones of each sample pair. Following TCRdb reprocessing, every CDR3 protein sequence forms one entry, and DNA is not provided. The V and J calls and clone size come from TCRdb's table, not from the authors' own analysis. The sample's table lists a count of about 20,000 distinct CDR3 sequences. Clones ranked in the top ten supply less than 5.5% of the sample.

Notes on this clonotype: What this receptor recognizes is not known.

The sample was CD8+ T cells from PBMCs. This clonotype was sampled from a human donor in good health. The chain is assembled from TRBV29-1 and TRBJ2-7. The CDR3 region reads CSVETVGSYEQYF.